Following are 30 T cell receptor beta chains from one sample sequenced in a study of blood T cells in healthy people across ages. Primers used in a second PCR of about 7 to 12 cycles were a sample-barcoded 5' primer and a J-beta primer mix. One entry per CDR3 protein results from TCRdb running MiXCR on the 5' RACE reads. This sample has about 1.7 million distinct CDR3 sequences, with about 30% found just once. Input material: blood. The receptor set was obtained from a young woman in good health.

The CDR3 protein is CATSRDKRGDAFF. The CDR3 DNA reads as TGTGCCACCAGCAGAGATAAAAGGGGGGACGCTTTTTTT. This chain uses TRBV15 with TRBJ2-2; TRBD1 or TRBD2 may be the D gene (6 bases each). Germline CDR1 is LNHNV and CDR2 is YYDKDF (reference sequence). The ends were cut back, 0 bases at V and 17 bases at J, with 16 bases in the middle. This CDR3 is 13 amino acids long.

The genes are TRBV2 and TRBJ2-7; D may be TRBD1 or TRBD2 (5 bases each). The assigned J gene may be wrong: the sequence end matches TRBJ2-5 better. CDR1 SNHLY and CDR2 FYNNEI come from the germline V gene. The CDR3 has 14 residues. The CDR3: CAGKPGPARETQYF. As DNA, the CDR3 is TGTGCCGGCAAACCGGGACCAGCGAGGGAGACCCAGTACTTC.

This sequence joins TRBV10-3 and TRBJ2-7; 10 bases match TRBD2. This CDR3 region has 15 residues. The junction had 12 bases not matched to a gene; V was cut back by 6 bases and J by 7 bases. Germline CDR1 ENHRY, CDR2 SYGVKD. CDR3 in DNA: TGTGCCATCAGCAGTAGCGGGGGGTCCTACAATGAGCAGTACTTC. Translated, it gives CAISSSGGSYNEQYF.

About this clonotype: This may be a read error: a much more frequent sequence differs by one nucleotide. This chain links TRBV29-1 with TRBJ2-7; D could derive from TRBD1 or TRBD2 (5 bases each). This CDR3 contains 13 residues. V was trimmed by 2 bases and J by 3 bases, leaving 11 bases between them. Looked up from germline, CDR1 is SQVTM and CDR2 is ANQGSEA. The CDR3, as DNA: TGCAGCGTTGAAAGGGGACCACTCTACGAGCAGTACTTC. It encodes CSVERGPLYEQYF.

The rearrangement joins TRBV12-3 or TRBV12-4 to TRBJ2-3, with 7 bases that match TRBD2. The CDR3 consists of 15 residues. Unmatched junction bases numbered 6, after V lost 2 bases and J lost 4 bases. CDR3 sequence reads: CASSLNQGGADTQYF. CDR3 in DNA: TGTGCCAGCAGTTTAAATCAGGGAGGGGCAGATACGCAGTATTTT.

Note on this clonotype: A read error is possible here, since a much larger clone lies one base away. The J gene is TRBJ2-7, the V gene TRBV4-3; D is tentatively TRBD1 or TRBD2 (7 bases each). The germline CDR1 and CDR2 sequences are LGHNA and YSLEER. The CDR3 length is 15 residues. The chain's CDR3 is CASSQDLTGDYVQYF. CDR3 bases: TGCGCCAGCAGCCAAGATCTAACAGGGGACTACGTGCAGTACTTC.

This clonotype was detected a few times. V gene TRBV4-2 combines with J gene TRBJ1-6; D ambiguous. Per germline, CDR1 LGHNA and CDR2 YNFKEQ. CDR3 length: 12 amino acids. Trimming took off 0 bases at V and 14 bases at J, with 8 bases between the two ends. CDR3 in DNA: TGTGCCAGCAGCCAAGATCCGCCTTCCCTCCACTTT. Encoded protein: CASSQDPPSLHF.

Comment on this clonotype: This may come from a read error, since a much larger clone is one base off. The gene calls are TRBV29-1 and TRBJ2-1; D may be TRBD1 (5 bases). Trimming cost V 4 bases and J 8 bases, with 18 bases left between them. Germline V gene data show CDR1 as SQVTM and CDR2 as ANQGSEA. The CDR3 has 14 amino acids. The CDR3 loop is CSVVGLVGLDEQFF. CDR3 nucleotide sequence: TGCAGCGTTGTGGGGCTAGTGGGGTTGGATGAGCAGTTCTTC.

This chain links TRBV7-9 with TRBJ1-3, with D uncertain. CDR1 SEHNR and CDR2 FQNEAQ come from the germline V gene (reference sequence). This CDR3 region has 11 residues. Between the trimmed V and J ends, which lost 5 bases and 8 bases, there was a span of 7 bases. In nucleotides, the CDR3 is TGTGCCAGCAGCCCACGTGACACCATATATTTT. It codes for CASSPRDTIYF.

At least ten counts were recorded for this clonotype. The rearrangement links TRBV4-1 to TRBJ1-2; the D gene is possibly TRBD1 (5 bases). V was cut by 4 bases and J by 1 base, with 13 bases left in between. The CDR3 is 15 amino acids. Germline V lookup: CDR1 MGHRA, CDR2 YSYEKL. CDR3 coding DNA: TGCGCCAGCAGCCCCAGGGACGGAGATAACTATGGCTACACCTTC. Amino acids: CASSPRDGDNYGYTF.

This clonotype was observed many times. The chain is built from TRBV2 and TRBJ2-7; D possibly matches TRBD1 or TRBD2 (6 bases each). Germline CDR1 SNHLY, CDR2 FYNNEI. The CDR3 loop spans 14 amino acids. The V end lost 5 bases, the J end lost 3 bases, and 14 bases lay between the germline ends. This chain's CDR3 is CASSKTGLSYEQYF. DNA of the CDR3: TGTGCCAGCAGTAAGACAGGACTAAGCTACGAGCAGTACTTC.

This chain links TRBV7-2 with TRBJ2-1; 11 nucleotides agree with TRBD2. The CDR3 extends over 15 amino acids. The V gene end was trimmed by 5 bases and the J gene end by 7 bases; junction bases not matched to a gene: 7. Germline V gives CDR1 SGHTA, CDR2 FQGNSA. The CDR3, as DNA: TGTGCCAGCAGCGTCACTAGCGGGAGTGGGAATGAGCAGTTCTTC. Residues: CASSVTSGSGNEQFF.

Remarks on this clonotype: The junction departs from germline at one end; a sequencing error may be responsible. This chain connects TRBV19 to TRBJ2-2; D possibly corresponds to TRBD2 (5 bases). The CDR3 is made up of 16 amino acids. Germline V lookup: CDR1 LNHDA, CDR2 SQIVND (reference sequence). The CDR3 nucleotides are TGTGCCAGTAGTTTGCAGACGGGGATTAACACCGGGGAGCTATTTTTT. Residues: CASSLQTGINTGELFF.

This clonotype was observed a handful of times. The chain links TRBV27 to TRBJ2-2; D is ambiguous. Between the trimmed V and J ends, which lost 4 bases and 5 bases, there was a span of 11 bases. Germline-derived CDR1 and CDR2 are MNHEY and SMNVEV (reference sequence). This CDR3 region has 14 residues. CDR3 sequence: CASSSRVWTGELFF. The CDR3 DNA sequence: TGTGCCAGCAGTTCCCGTGTGTGGACCGGGGAGCTGTTTTTT.

The chain joins TRBV2 to TRBJ1-2, with D possibly matching TRBD1 (6 bases). Germline-derived CDR1 and CDR2 are SNHLY and FYNNEI. The CDR3 extends over 14 amino acids. V lost 2 bases to trimming and J lost 4 bases, with 11 bases between them. CDR3 sequence (DNA): TGTGCCAGCAGTGAATGGACAGCCCGCTATGGCTACACCTTC. It yields the protein CASSEWTARYGYTF.

This clonotype was observed a handful of times. V is TRBV11-2 and J is TRBJ2-1, with 7 bases lining up with TRBD1. Germline-derived CDR1 and CDR2 are SGHAT and FQNNGV. The CDR3 is made up of 14 amino acids. The V gene end was trimmed by 6 bases and the J gene end by 3 bases; junction bases not matched to a gene: 5. DNA of the CDR3: TGTGCCAGCAGTCAGGGGGTCGGCTACAATGAGCAGTTCTTC. Encoded protein: CASSQGVGYNEQFF.

The genes are TRBV20-1 and TRBJ2-5, with TRBD1 as a possible D gene (6 bases). The CDR3 is made up of 14 amino acids. Germline V gives CDR1 DFQATT, CDR2 SNEGSKA (reference sequence). V dropped 3 bases and J dropped 5 bases, with 16 bases sitting between them. The CDR3 is CSARDLTRGETQYF. DNA of the CDR3: TGCAGTGCTAGGGACCTTACTAGGGGGGAGACCCAGTACTTC.

The J gene is TRBJ2-1, the V gene TRBV20-1; D might be TRBD2 (7 bases). The CDR3 contains 15 residues. V gave up 2 bases and J gave up 10 bases, with 21 bases separating them. Germline V lookup: CDR1 DFQATT, CDR2 SNEGSKA (reference sequence). CDR3 sequence reads: CSARRTGGISEEQFF. The CDR3 DNA sequence: TGCAGTGCTAGAAGGACGGGGGGCATTTCCGAGGAGCAGTTCTTC.

The chain employs TRBV12-3 or TRBV12-4 and TRBJ1-1, with 10 bases aligning to TRBD1. This CDR3 region has 14 residues. V trimming: 6 bases; J trimming: 10 bases; junction bases outside the gene matches: 11. CDR3 sequence reads: CASSRRQGAEGAFF. CDR3 DNA sequence: TGTGCCAGCAGCCGGCGACAGGGGGCTGAGGGAGCTTTCTTT.

The chain is built from TRBV20-1 and TRBJ1-4; D is possibly TRBD1 (6 bases). The germline V and J ends were trimmed by 0 bases and 5 bases, with 13 bases remaining between them. Germline lookup yields CDR1 DFQATT and CDR2 SNEGSKA (reference sequence). The CDR3 contains 15 residues. The CDR3 is CSARDHGGPNEKLFF. Written as DNA, the CDR3 is TGCAGTGCTAGAGATCATGGGGGGCCAAATGAAAAACTGTTTTTT.

This clonotype was seen more than once but under ten times. This chain uses TRBV12-3 or TRBV12-4 with TRBJ2-1; 8 bases fit TRBD2. V gave up 2 bases and J gave up 7 bases; unmatched junction bases: 7. The CDR3 has 15 residues. The CDR3 protein is CASSLKGLVVNEQFF. The CDR3 DNA sequence: TGTGCCAGCAGTTTAAAGGGACTAGTGGTAAATGAGCAGTTCTTC.

J is TRBJ2-1 and V is TRBV29-1; no reliable D call. CDR1 and CDR2 from the germline V gene are SQVTM and ANQGSEA. CDR3 size: 12 residues. V was pared by 6 bases and J by 9 bases, with 15 bases between. This chain's CDR3 is CSVRTGPGEQFF. DNA for the CDR3: TGCAGCGTGAGAACTGGCCCGGGTGAGCAGTTCTTC.

Ten or more counts support this clonotype. CDR3 DNA: TGTGCCAGCAGCCCCCGAATTAGGTACAACGAGCAGTACTTC. Translation gives CASSPRIRYNEQYF. This rearrangement joins TRBV7-2 to TRBJ2-7; no clear D. Trimming removed 5 bases from V and 5 bases from J, with 16 bases in between. In germline, CDR1 is SGHTA, CDR2 FQGNSA. The CDR3 length is 14 residues.

On this clonotype itself: A junction boundary mismatches the germline segment, possibly from a read error. V gene TRBV5-1 combines with J gene TRBJ2-7; 9 bases align to TRBD1. The germline gives CDR1 SGHRS, CDR2 YFSETQ. The CDR3 contains 16 residues. The CDR3: CASTKDRGGISYGQYF. The CDR3, as DNA: TGCGCCAGCACCAAGGACAGGGGAGGGATCTCCTACGGGCAGTACTTC.

A note on this clonotype: Given a much more abundant clone one base away, this may be a read error. The rearrangement links TRBV5-1 to TRBJ2-7; D is possibly TRBD2 (6 bases). The end of the DNA fits TRBJ2-1 better, so the J call may be wrong. Germline-derived CDR1 and CDR2 are SGHRS and YFSETQ. The CDR3 loop spans 15 amino acids. Here the CDR3 reads CASSLLGGDTYEQFF. In DNA form, the CDR3 reads TGCGCCAGCAGCTTGCTGGGGGGAGATACCTACGAGCAGTTCTTC.

This chain uses TRBV15 with TRBJ1-6; possible D gene TRBD1, 5 bases. Per germline, CDR1 LNHNV and CDR2 YYDKDF (reference sequence). CDR3 length: 15 residues. V shed 0 bases and J shed 7 bases, with 10 bases lying between them. CDR3 protein: CATSRDGGYNSPLHF. The CDR3 bases are TGTGCCACCAGCAGAGATGGGGGGTACAATTCACCCCTCCACTTT.

The rearrangement joins TRBV7-2 to TRBJ2-3, with D possibly matching TRBD2 (6 bases). CDR3 length: 15 amino acids. V was trimmed by 5 bases and J by 5 bases, leaving 17 bases between them. Looked up from germline, CDR1 is SGHTA and CDR2 is FQGNSA. The DNA of the CDR3 is TGTGCCAGCAGCCGGTCTAGAAGGCGGGGAGATACGCAGTATTTT. It encodes CASSRSRRRGDTQYF.

For this clonotype: The junction departs from germline at one end; a sequencing error may be responsible. The chain is built from TRBV5-1 and TRBJ2-3; D is tentatively TRBD1 or TRBD2 (5 bases each). The CDR3 sequence is 14 residues long. Germline V lookup: CDR1 SGHRS, CDR2 YFSETQ. The DNA of the CDR3 is TGCGCCAGCAGCTCGGAGGACATCACAGGTACGCAGTATTTT. Translated, it gives CASSSEDITGTQYF.

This clonotype was picked up a small number of times. J is TRBJ2-4 and V is TRBV5-1; D could derive from TRBD1 or TRBD2 (5 bases each). The J call may be wrong; the DNA end is better matched by TRBJ2-7. CDR3 size: 14 residues. CDR1 and CDR2 (germline): SGHRS, YFSETQ. CDR3 region: CASSLGDAAYEQYF. In nucleotides, the CDR3 is TGCGCCAGCAGCTTGGGGGACGCAGCCTACGAGCAGTACTTC.

This clonotype was counted many times. The rearrangement uses TRBV15 and TRBJ2-5; D is unresolved. In germline, CDR1 is LNHNV, CDR2 YYDKDF (reference sequence). The CDR3 contains 12 residues. The V gene lost 1 base and the J gene lost 2 bases, with 2 bases spanning the gap. CDR3 protein: CATSRGQETQYF. The DNA for the CDR3 is TGTGCCACCAGCAGAGGACAAGAGACCCAGTACTTC. Supplemented by reference TRBV15 and TRBJ2-5, the full variable domain reads DAMVIQNPRYQVTQFGKPVTLSCSQTLNHNVMYWYQQKSSQAPKLLFHYYDKDFNNEADTPDNFQSRRPNTSFCFLDIRSPGLGDTAMYLCATSRGQETQYFGPGTRLLVL.